This TCR beta chain stems from a study of T cell responses to AZD1222 COVID-19 vaccine (dated by TCRdb to about 2021). Some background on the complete study: TCR sequencing was performed for over 230 trial participants, of whom roughly 200 were given two doses of AZD1222 and 26 were given two doses of MenACWY control vaccine. Enrollment into the trials was organized by age into subgroups of 18-55, 56-69 and 70-plus years, and those subgroups contained about 160, 30 and 59 TCR-sequenced participants, respectively. Beyond this particular receptor, the publication reports: Only five or six AZD1222 recipients were SARS-CoV-2 seropositive at baseline, limiting conclusions about previously exposed vaccinees. Participants were mostly white British and included more females than males, and it was suggested by the authors that clonal diversity may have been underestimated. Because no day 14 peak-response samples were available, the repertoires could be characterized only after the peak T cell response. The 56-69-year group was small, and its depth increase did not reach significance, likely because of low power. Vaccine-associated CD4 TCRs spanned the whole spike protein, with dominant responses in regions 160-218 and 743-854. After two AZD1222 doses, both the breadth and the depth of spike-specific TCRs were significantly higher than at day 0 and than in MenACWY recipients. Reportedly, close to half of the unique spike-specific TCRs recognized epitopes lying outside the regions that are mutated in the B.1.351 and B.1.1.7 variants.

The sample's time point label is to be understood as: baseline before first vaccination. The intended sense of this specimen's treatment or condition label: meningococcal conjugate vaccine given as trial control. Samples from vaccinated people were obtained from the UK trials COV001 and COV002, which included a single-blind randomized controlled phase 2/3 trial of AZD1222 (ChAdOx1 nCoV-19) in healthy adults. For TCRbeta chain sequencing, PBMC samples were collected from trial participants at day 0 and at day 28 after the second dose. On this clone: Which antigen it targets is not known. No clone much larger than this one lies a single base away; base qualities are absent.

The CDR3 regions of human TCRbeta chains were analyzed by immunosequencing. The source study handled its data this way. Repertoire TCRs were matched against a reference library of SARS-CoV-2-specific TCRs generated with the MIRA antigen-specificity platform. Breadth was defined as the fraction of unique TCRs that were SARS-CoV-2-associated. Depth was defined as the fraction of total T cells that were SARS-CoV-2-associated. Using the MIRA data, each spike-specific TCR was mapped to the spike region that the TCR reacts to and placed in a CD4 or CD8 class. Log10-transformed breadth and depth values were compared by one-way ANOVA with Sidak's multiple comparisons tests. TCRdb obtained this table from immuneACCESS and retained in-frame rearrangements with V and J assigned. These tables miss some clones; where compared with another copy, unresolved V genes account for less than half of the shortfall, and the remainder is unexplained. That table supplies the V and J calls and clone size; D and trimming were determined from the DNA. For this sample the table gives 120,000 to 150,000 clones, of which approximately 78% were detected only once. Jointly, the top ten make up roughly 4.5% of the sample.

Taken from the germline V gene, the CDR1 and CDR2 loops are KGHSH and LQKENI. After removal of 3 bases from V and 1 base from J, the junction retains 0 bases not matched to a gene. Taken from cysteine to phenylalanine, the CDR3 has 14 residues. Just the 42-base CDR3 DNA is kept, in frame starting at base 1. This chain is built from TRBV18 and TRBJ1-3, and 7 junction bases match TRBD1. The source is an adult in good health. Sample: peripheral blood, taken on day 0 of MenACWY control vaccination. The sequence in DNA is TGTGCCAGCTCACCGGGACAGTCTGGAAACACCATATATTTT. This is translated as CASSPGQSGNTIYF.